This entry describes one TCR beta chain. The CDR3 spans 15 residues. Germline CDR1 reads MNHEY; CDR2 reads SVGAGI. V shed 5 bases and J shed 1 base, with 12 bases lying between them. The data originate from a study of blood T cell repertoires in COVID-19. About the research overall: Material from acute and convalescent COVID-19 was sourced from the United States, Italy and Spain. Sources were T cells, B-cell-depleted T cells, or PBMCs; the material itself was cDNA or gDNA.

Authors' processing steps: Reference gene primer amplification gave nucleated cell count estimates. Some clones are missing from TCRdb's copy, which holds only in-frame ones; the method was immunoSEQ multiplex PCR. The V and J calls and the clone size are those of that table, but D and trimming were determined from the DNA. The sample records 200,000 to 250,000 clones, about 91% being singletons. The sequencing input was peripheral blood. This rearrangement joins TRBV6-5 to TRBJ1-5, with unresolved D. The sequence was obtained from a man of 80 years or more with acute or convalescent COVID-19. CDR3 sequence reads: CASSRSGQSNQPQHF. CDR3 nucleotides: TGTGCCAGCAGTAGGTCAGGTCAGAGCAATCAGCCCCAGCATTTT.